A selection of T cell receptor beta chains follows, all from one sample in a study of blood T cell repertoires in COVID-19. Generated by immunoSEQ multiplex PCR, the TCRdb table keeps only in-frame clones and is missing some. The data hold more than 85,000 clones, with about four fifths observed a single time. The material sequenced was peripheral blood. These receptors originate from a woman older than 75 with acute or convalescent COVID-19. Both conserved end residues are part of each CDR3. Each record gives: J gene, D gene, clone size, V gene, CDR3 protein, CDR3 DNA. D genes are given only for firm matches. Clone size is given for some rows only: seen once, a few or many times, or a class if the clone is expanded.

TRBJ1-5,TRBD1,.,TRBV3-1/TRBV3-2,CASSQNSGQGNQPQHF,TGTGCCAGCAGCCAAAATAGCGGACAGGGGAATCAGCCCCAGCATTTT
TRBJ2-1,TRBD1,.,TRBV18,CASSPIRGNNEQFF,TGTGCCAGCTCACCAATCAGGGGGAACAATGAGCAGTTCTTC
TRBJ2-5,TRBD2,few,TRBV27,CASSGGYLAGKETQYF,TGTGCCAGCAGCGGTGGCTATCTAGCGGGTAAAGAGACCCAGTACTTC
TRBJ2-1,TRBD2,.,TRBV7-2,CASSPRTSGRAREQFF,TGTGCCAGCAGCCCCCGGACTAGCGGGAGGGCGAGAGAGCAGTTCTTC
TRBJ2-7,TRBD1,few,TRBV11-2,CASSLDRGQWYEQYF,TGTGCCAGCAGCTTAGACAGGGGGCAGTGGTACGAGCAGTACTTC
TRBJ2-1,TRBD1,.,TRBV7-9,CASSFTETGGAYRVNEQFF,TGTGCCAGCAGCTTCACCGAGACAGGGGGCGCATACCGAGTGAATGAGCAGTTCTTC
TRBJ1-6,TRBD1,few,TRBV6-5,CASRFRGRNSPLHF,TGTGCCAGCAGGTTCAGGGGGCGTAATTCACCCCTCCACTTT
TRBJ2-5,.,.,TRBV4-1,CASSQGSGGSGETQYF,TGCGCCAGCAGCCAAGGGTCTGGGGGGTCGGGGGAGACCCAGTACTTC
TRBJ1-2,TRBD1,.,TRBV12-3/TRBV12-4,CASSPRGQRGYTF,TGTGCCAGCAGTCCTAGGGGGCAGAGGGGCTACACCTTC
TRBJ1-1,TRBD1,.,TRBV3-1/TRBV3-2,CASSHSPGQGAEAFF,TGTGCCAGCAGCCACAGCCCGGGACAGGGGGCTGAAGCTTTCTTT
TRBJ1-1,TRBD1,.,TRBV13,CASSSTGTGWENTEAFF,TGTGCCAGCAGCTCTACCGGGACAGGATGGGAGAACACTGAAGCTTTCTTT
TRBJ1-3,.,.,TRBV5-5,CASSLQHSGNTIYF,TGTGCCAGCAGCTTGCAACACTCTGGAAACACCATATATTTT
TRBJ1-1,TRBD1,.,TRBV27,CASSPRTGTNEAFF,TGTGCCAGCAGTCCTAGGACAGGGACCAATGAAGCTTTCTTT
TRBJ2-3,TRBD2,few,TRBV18,CASSPPGLAGGDTQYF,TGTGCCAGCTCACCACCGGGACTAGCGGGAGGAGATACGCAGTATTTT
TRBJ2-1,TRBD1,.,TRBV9,CASSAHGTGDSSEQFF,TGTGCCAGCAGCGCTCATGGGACAGGGGATAGTAGTGAGCAGTTCTTC
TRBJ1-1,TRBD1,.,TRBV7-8,CASRTGGNTEAFF,TGTGCCAGCAGAACAGGGGGGAACACTGAAGCTTTCTTT
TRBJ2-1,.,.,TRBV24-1,CATSGRQDNYNEQFF,TGTGCCACCAGTGGTCGACAGGATAACTACAATGAGCAGTTCTTC
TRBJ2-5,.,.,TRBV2,CASTWTDQETQYF,TGTGCCAGCACATGGACAGACCAAGAGACCCAGTACTTC
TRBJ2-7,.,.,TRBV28,CASRRVWEQYF,TGTGCCAGCAGGAGGGTTTGGGAGCAGTACTTC
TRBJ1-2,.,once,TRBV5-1,CASSFVGADYGYTF,TGCGCCAGCAGCTTCGTGGGGGCAGACTATGGCTACACCTTC
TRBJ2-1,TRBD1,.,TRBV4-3,CASSQGSTGGIYNEQFF,TGCGCCAGCAGCCAAGGAAGTACAGGGGGGATCTACAATGAGCAGTTCTTC
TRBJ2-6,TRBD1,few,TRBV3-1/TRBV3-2,CASSPPTGLASGANVLTF,TGTGCCAGCAGCCCCCCGACAGGGTTAGCCTCTGGGGCCAACGTCCTGACTTTC
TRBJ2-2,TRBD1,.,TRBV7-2,CASSLGQGLTGELFF,TGTGCCAGCAGCTTGGGACAGGGATTAACCGGGGAGCTGTTTTTT
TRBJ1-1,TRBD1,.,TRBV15,CATSRSQGMNTEAFF,TGTGCCACCAGCAGGTCACAGGGGATGAACACTGAAGCTTTCTTT
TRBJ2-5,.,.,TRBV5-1,CASSLNSGETQYF,TGCGCCAGCAGCTTGAACAGCGGAGAGACCCAGTACTTC
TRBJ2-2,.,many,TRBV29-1,CSVKRSNTGELFF,TGCAGCGTTAAGAGATCGAACACCGGGGAGCTGTTTTTT
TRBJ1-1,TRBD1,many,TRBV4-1,CASSMTGRSEAFF,TGCGCCAGCAGCATGACAGGGAGGAGTGAAGCTTTCTTT
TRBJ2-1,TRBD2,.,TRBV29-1,CSVSVSGRNEQFF,TGCAGCGTTAGTGTTAGCGGGAGGAATGAGCAGTTCTTC
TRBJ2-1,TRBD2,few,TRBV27,CASSGLAGARNEQFF,TGTGCCAGCAGCGGACTAGCGGGAGCTCGCAATGAGCAGTTCTTC
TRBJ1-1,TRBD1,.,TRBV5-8,CASSLEGANTEAFF,TGTGCCAGCAGCTTGGAGGGGGCAAACACTGAAGCTTTCTTT
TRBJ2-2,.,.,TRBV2,CASYRDQNTGELFF,TGTGCCAGCTACAGAGACCAGAACACCGGGGAGCTGTTTTTT
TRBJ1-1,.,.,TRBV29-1,CSVQTEMNTEAFF,TGCAGCGTCCAGACGGAGATGAACACTGAAGCTTTCTTT
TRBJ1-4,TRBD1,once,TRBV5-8,CASSSGTGGSEKLFF,TGTGCCAGCAGCAGCGGGACAGGGGGCTCTGAAAAACTGTTTTTT
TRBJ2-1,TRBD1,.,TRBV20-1,CSASLDRAFAEQFF,TGCAGTGCTAGTCTGGACAGGGCATTCGCTGAGCAGTTCTTC
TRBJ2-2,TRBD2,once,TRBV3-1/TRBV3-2,CASSQVPSGTGELFF,TGTGCCAGCAGCCAAGTGCCTAGCGGGACCGGGGAGCTGTTTTTT
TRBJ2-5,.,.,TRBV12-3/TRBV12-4,CASMKGVGETQYF,TGTGCCAGCATGAAAGGGGTAGGGGAGACCCAGTACTTC
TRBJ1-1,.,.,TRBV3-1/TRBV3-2,CASSQRHQNTEAFF,TGTGCCAGCAGCCAGAGACACCAGAACACTGAAGCTTTCTTT
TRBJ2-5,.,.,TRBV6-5,CASSAAGAETQYF,TGTGCCAGCAGCGCCGCAGGGGCAGAGACCCAGTACTTC
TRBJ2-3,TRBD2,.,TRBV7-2,CASSLAAGGSDTQYF,TGTGCCAGCAGCTTAGCAGCGGGAGGTTCAGATACGCAGTATTTT
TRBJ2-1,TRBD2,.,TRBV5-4,CASSFRYGSGSNEQFF,TGTGCCAGCAGCTTTAGGTACGGTAGCGGGAGCAATGAGCAGTTCTTC
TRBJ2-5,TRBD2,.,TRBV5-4,CASSLEAREGGETQYF,TGTGCCAGCAGCTTGGAGGCGCGGGAGGGAGGAGAGACCCAGTACTTC
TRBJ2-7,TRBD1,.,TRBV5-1,CASSTAGTGAYEQYF,TGCGCCAGCAGCACTGCCGGGACAGGGGCCTACGAGCAGTACTTC
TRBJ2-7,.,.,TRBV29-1,CSVGDLSSEQYF,TGCAGCGTAGGAGACCTGTCGAGCGAGCAGTACTTC
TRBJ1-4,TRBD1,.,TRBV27,CASSHGRGLNEKLFF,TGTGCCAGCAGCCACGGGAGGGGGCTTAATGAAAAACTGTTTTTT
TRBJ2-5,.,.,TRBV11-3,CASSFTGLETQYF,TGTGCCAGCAGCTTCACAGGGTTAGAGACCCAGTACTTC
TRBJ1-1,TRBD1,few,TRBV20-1,CTPRDRDRVIF,TGCACCCCCCGGGATCGGGACAGGGTGATCTTT
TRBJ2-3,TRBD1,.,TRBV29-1,CSVQGGRGVDTQYF,TGCAGCGTTCAAGGGGGCAGGGGTGTAGATACGCAGTATTTT
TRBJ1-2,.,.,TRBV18,CASSDTLSRGGYTF,TGTGCCAGCTCGGATACTCTTTCCAGGGGAGGCTACACCTTC
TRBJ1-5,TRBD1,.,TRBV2,CASSGDRGWNQPQHF,TGTGCCAGCAGCGGGGACAGGGGGTGGAATCAGCCCCAGCATTTT
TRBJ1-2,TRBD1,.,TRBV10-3,CAIRGTGEDGYTF,TGTGCCATCAGAGGGACAGGAGAGGATGGCTACACCTTC
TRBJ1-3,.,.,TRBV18,CASSPKGDTIYF,TGTGCCAGCTCACCGAAGGGAGACACCATATATTTT
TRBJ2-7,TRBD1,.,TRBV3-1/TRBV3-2,CASSIQPRTGLYEQYF,TGTGCCAGCAGCATTCAACCTAGGACAGGTCTCTACGAGCAGTACTTC
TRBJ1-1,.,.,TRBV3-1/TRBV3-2,CASFGGEGTEAFF,TGTGCTAGCTTTGGGGGGGAGGGCACTGAAGCTTTCTTT